One sample yielded the 22 T cell receptor beta chains listed below, sequenced in a study of T cell repertoires in cytomegalovirus infection. TCRdb re-derived calls from the reads in MiXCR, one entry per CDR3 protein. This table has almost 550,000 distinct CDR3 sequences, 16% appearing once. Source material: CD8+ T cells from PBMCs. These receptors all come from a human donor in good health (CMV status not recorded). Some clones in this sample may be carry-over from other donors' samples.

The chain combines TRBV18 with TRBJ2-7; D possibly corresponds to TRBD1 (6 bases). The CDR3 covers 14 residues. V was trimmed by 5 bases and J by 4 bases, leaving 15 bases between them. Germline V lookup: CDR1 KGHSH, CDR2 LQKENI. This CDR3 reads CASSKTRGSYEQYF. The DNA for the CDR3 is TGTGCCAGCTCAAAGACCAGGGGAAGTTACGAGCAGTACTTC.

The chain employs TRBV12-3 or TRBV12-4 and TRBJ1-1, with TRBD1 as a possible D gene (5 bases). V gave up 4 bases and J gave up 4 bases, with 19 bases separating them. This CDR3 contains 16 residues. The CDR3 DNA reads as TGTGCCAGCAGTTCCCACAGGTTGCTGAGCGTCACTGAAGCTTTCTTT. Translation gives CASSSHRLLSVTEAFF.

V usage is TRBV3-1 and J usage is TRBJ2-2; D perhaps matches TRBD2 (5 bases). The V and J ends lost 0 bases and 4 bases respectively, with 15 bases between them. This CDR3 has 17 amino acids. In germline, CDR1 is LGHDT, CDR2 YNNKEL (reference sequence). CDR3 nucleotides: TGTGCCAGCAGCCAAGATCGGACGGGATATGGCACCGGGGAGCTGTTTTTT. This codes for CASSQDRTGYGTGELFF.

This clonotype was observed at least ten times. The V gene is TRBV6-1, the J gene TRBJ1-1, with 9 bases aligning to TRBD1. Germline V gives CDR1 MNHNS, CDR2 SASEGT. J lost 5 bases, V lost 11 bases, and 6 bases had no gene match. The CDR3 sequence is 12 residues long. CDR3 DNA sequence: TGTGCCGGGGGGACAGGGAGGACTGAAGCTTTCTTT. Residues: CAGGTGRTEAFF.

This clonotype was picked up many times. The CDR3, as DNA: TGTGCCAGCAGAGGGACTAGCGGGGGGCCAAGCACAGATACGCAGTATTTT. Translation gives CASRGTSGGPSTDTQYF. The chain combines TRBV12-3 or TRBV12-4 with TRBJ2-3; 15 nucleotides agree with TRBD2. The CDR3 totals 17 residues. V shed 6 bases and J 0 bases; nucleotides not matched to a gene: 4.

This clonotype was observed many times. The V gene is TRBV4-1, the J gene TRBJ2-2, with 8 bases fitting TRBD1. V lost 3 bases to trimming and J lost 5 bases; unmatched junction nucleotides: 5. Germline V CDR1 and CDR2: MGHRA, YSYEKL. The CDR3 consists of 15 residues. This CDR3 is CASSHVTGVTGELFF. CDR3 coding DNA: TGCGCCAGCAGCCACGTGACAGGGGTGACCGGGGAGCTGTTTTTT.

This rearrangement joins TRBV12-3 or TRBV12-4 to TRBJ2-1, with 8 positions matching TRBD1. Trimming at V came to 9 bases and at J to 2 bases, leaving 15 bases not matched to a gene. The CDR3 runs 17 residues. This CDR3 reads CASRPTGGRGTYNEQFF. CDR3 nucleotide sequence: TGTGCCAGTCGACCCACAGGGGGACGGGGGACCTACAATGAGCAGTTCTTC.

This clonotype was detected ten times or more. The chain links TRBV7-2 to TRBJ2-1, with D perhaps matching TRBD1 (5 bases). Per the germline V gene, CDR1 is SGHTA and CDR2 is FQGNSA. CDR3 length: 14 amino acids. The V gene lost 1 base and the J gene lost 9 bases, with 13 bases spanning the gap. Written as DNA, the CDR3 is TGTGCCAGCAGCTTAGTGGGCAGGGTGGGTGAGCAGTTCTTC. Amino acid sequence: CASSLVGRVGEQFF.

The DNA for the CDR3 is TGCGCCAGCAGCCAACTAGGGGGCTCTTCCGAGCAGTTCTTC. Protein product: CASSQLGGSSEQFF. This chain uses TRBV4-1 with TRBJ2-1, with 7 nucleotides matching TRBD1. The germline gives CDR1 MGHRA, CDR2 YSYEKL. The CDR3 length is 14 residues. J was trimmed by 10 bases and V by 2 bases; bases with no gene match: 8.

The chain couples TRBV20-1 to TRBJ2-1, with TRBD2 matching over 13 bases. The CDR3 length is 17 residues. CDR1 DFQATT and CDR2 SNEGSKA come from the germline V gene (reference sequence). The junction had 7 bases not matched to a gene; V was cut back by 2 bases and J by 3 bases. The DNA of the CDR3 is TGCAGTGCTAGACAGACTAGCGGGGGGACCAACTACAATGAGCAGTTCTTC. Translated: CSARQTSGGTNYNEQFF.

The rearrangement joins TRBV28 to TRBJ1-2, with D hard to call. Germline assignment: CDR1 MDHEN and CDR2 SYDVKM. The germline V and J ends were trimmed by 7 bases and 0 bases, with 15 bases remaining between them. The CDR3 is 15 residues long. CDR3 nucleotides: TGTGCCAGCACCCGCCTATTGGGCGCTAACTATGGCTACACCTTC. It is translated as CASTRLLGANYGYTF.

As for this clonotype: A much larger clone is a single base away; this may be a read error. The chain couples TRBV6-5 to TRBJ1-4; D ambiguous. The V end was cut by 5 bases, the J end by 0 bases, with 13 bases between. The CDR3 is 16 residues long. Germline V gene sequence: CDR1 MNHEY, CDR2 SVGAGI. Here the CDR3 DNA reads TGTGCCAGCAGTATCGACCGACCGGCAACTAATGAAAAACTGTTTTTT. Its protein is CASSIDRPATNEKLFF.

Many counts were recorded for this clonotype. This chain joins TRBV7-2 and TRBJ1-4, with 7 bases that match TRBD1. The V gene's germline CDR1 is SGHTA and CDR2 FQGNSA. The CDR3 loop spans 14 amino acids. After removal of 2 bases from V and 7 bases from J, the junction contained 4 bases not matched to a gene. CDR3 DNA sequence: TGTGCCAGCAGCTTACAGGGGGTTGGTGAAAAACTGTTTTTT. Its protein is CASSLQGVGEKLFF. The full variable domain, its missing parts supplied by reference TRBV7-2 and TRBJ1-4, is GAGVSQSPSNKVTEKGKDVELRCDPISGHTALYWYRQSLGQGLEFLIYFQGNSAPDKSGLPSDRFSAERTGGSVSTLTIQRTQQEDSAVYLCASSLQGVGEKLFFGSGTQLSVL.

This clonotype was seen ten or more times. V gene TRBV7-9 combines with J gene TRBJ2-1; 7 bases map to TRBD1. CDR1 and CDR2 from the germline V gene are SEHNR and FQNEAQ (reference sequence). Unmatched junction bases numbered 3, after V lost 3 bases and J lost 4 bases. This CDR3 spans 14 amino acids. CDR3 amino acids: CASSFGTAYNEQFF. The CDR3 bases are TGTGCCAGCAGCTTTGGGACAGCTTACAATGAGCAGTTCTTC.

This clonotype was seen a handful of times. CDR3 sequence (DNA): TGTGCCAGCAGCTCCGGGGAGGGACCAACCTACGAGCAGTACTTC. Encoded protein: CASSSGEGPTYEQYF. The rearrangement uses TRBV5-5 and TRBJ2-7; the match to TRBD2 covers 7 bases. With 3 bases clipped from V and 2 bases from J, the junction kept 8 bases outside the gene matches. Germline loops: CDR1 SGHKS, CDR2 YYEKEE (reference sequence). This CDR3 is built from 15 residues.

This clonotype was picked up many times. The chain has TRBV12-3 or TRBV12-4 and TRBJ1-4; D ambiguous. V shed 4 bases and J shed 0 bases, with 9 bases lying between them. This CDR3 comprises 15 residues. CDR3 sequence reads: CASSSAGSTNEKLFF. In nucleotides, the CDR3 is TGTGCCAGCAGTTCGGCAGGTTCAACTAATGAAAAACTGTTTTTT.

This clonotype showed up many times. The chain recombines TRBV27 with TRBJ1-6, with a possible D match to TRBD1 (6 bases). CDR1 MNHEY and CDR2 SMNVEV come from the germline V gene (reference sequence). CDR3 length equals 15 residues. Between the trimmed V and J ends, which lost 0 bases and 6 bases, there was a span of 9 bases. The chain's CDR3 is CASSLSRGGNSPLHF. The DNA for the CDR3 is TGTGCCAGCAGTTTATCGAGGGGGGGTAATTCACCCCTCCACTTT.

About this clonotype itself: A much larger clone differs by one base, so this may be a read error. The gene calls are TRBV6-1 and TRBJ2-7; possible D gene TRBD1, 6 bases. The CDR3 contains 16 residues. Germline V gene lookup returns CDR1 MNHNS and CDR2 SASEGT. Trimming cost V 4 bases and J 3 bases, with 19 bases left between them. CDR3 DNA: TGTGCCAGCAGTGGTGTCCTAGGAACAGGGAACTACGAGCAGTACTTC. Translation gives CASSGVLGTGNYEQYF.

The rearrangement links TRBV25-1 to TRBJ2-2; D remains unclear. This CDR3 spans 14 amino acids. The germline V gene encodes CDR1 MGHDK and CDR2 SYGVNS. Trimming stripped 2 bases from V and 0 bases from J, with 4 bases between. This CDR3 reads CASSERTNTGELFF. The CDR3 DNA reads TGTGCCAGCAGTGAAAGGACGAACACCGGGGAGCTGTTTTTT. The full variable domain, rest sourced from reference TRBV25-1 and TRBJ2-2, is EADIYQTPRYLVIGTGKKITLECSQTMGHDKMYWYQQDPGMELHLIHYSYGVNSTEKGDLSSESTVSRIRTEHFPLTLESARPSHTSQYLCASSERTNTGELFFGEGSRLTVL.

This clonotype was detected ten times or more. CDR3 bases: TGTGCCAGCAGTTTTGACAGGGGATACTCTGGAAACACCATATATTTT. It specifies CASSFDRGYSGNTIYF. The V and J genes are TRBV28 and TRBJ1-3; 8 positions agree with TRBD1. The germline V gene encodes CDR1 MDHEN and CDR2 SYDVKM. There are 16 residues in the CDR3. Germline trimming cut 3 bases from V and 0 bases from J; bases unmatched to any gene: 4.

The table lists this clonotype with a count of one. A much larger clonotype is one base distant, so this may be a read error. Lacking the conserved final phenylalanine or tryptophan, this CDR3 likely reflects a read error. The chain is built from TRBV7-4 and TRBJ2-3; D is perhaps TRBD1 (6 bases). V dropped 8 bases and J dropped 0 bases, with 18 bases sitting between them. Germline lookup yields CDR1 SGHVT and CDR2 SQSDAQ. The CDR3 runs to 16 residues. CDR3 DNA sequence: TGTGCCAGCGGGGTTGGGGGCCGCCCCAGCACAGATACGCAGTATATT. Translating it yields CASGVGGRPSTDTQYI.

This clonotype was seen many times. The V call is TRBV6-1, the J call TRBJ1-2; TRBD1 agrees at 8 bases. V shed 5 bases and J 3 bases; nucleotides not matched to a gene: 11. Germline assignment: CDR1 MNHNS and CDR2 SASEGT. The CDR3 sequence is 16 residues long. The CDR3 loop reads CASSPSFGQGHYGYTF. The CDR3 region has the DNA TGTGCCAGCAGTCCTTCCTTTGGACAGGGACACTATGGCTACACCTTC.